This T cell receptor beta chain was recovered during a study of cytomegalovirus exposure and HLA in healthy donors. Whole-study results and caveats: In a later analysis, most CMV-associated TCR beta chains appeared HLA-restricted.

Primers included in the PCR were 60 Vbeta and 13 Jbeta primers. Method: immunoSEQ multiplex PCR; TCRdb's copy keeps in-frame clones and lacks some. The data hold about 200,000 clones, with roughly 87% observed a single time. Remarks on this clone: Its antigen remains unidentified.

Sequencing was done on a sample of PBMCs. This TCR derives from a boy aged 2 to 10 in good health and CMV-seronegative.

In DNA form, the CDR3 reads TGCGCCAGCAGTGCCCGGGACAGGGGGTTAACTGAAGCTTTCTTT. It translates to CASSARDRGLTEAFF. The chain employs TRBV10-1 and TRBJ1-1; TRBD1 matches at 11 bases. The CDR3 length is 15 residues. J was trimmed by 5 bases and V by 4 bases; bases with no gene match: 6. Germline CDR1 is WNHNN and CDR2 is SYGVQD (reference sequence).